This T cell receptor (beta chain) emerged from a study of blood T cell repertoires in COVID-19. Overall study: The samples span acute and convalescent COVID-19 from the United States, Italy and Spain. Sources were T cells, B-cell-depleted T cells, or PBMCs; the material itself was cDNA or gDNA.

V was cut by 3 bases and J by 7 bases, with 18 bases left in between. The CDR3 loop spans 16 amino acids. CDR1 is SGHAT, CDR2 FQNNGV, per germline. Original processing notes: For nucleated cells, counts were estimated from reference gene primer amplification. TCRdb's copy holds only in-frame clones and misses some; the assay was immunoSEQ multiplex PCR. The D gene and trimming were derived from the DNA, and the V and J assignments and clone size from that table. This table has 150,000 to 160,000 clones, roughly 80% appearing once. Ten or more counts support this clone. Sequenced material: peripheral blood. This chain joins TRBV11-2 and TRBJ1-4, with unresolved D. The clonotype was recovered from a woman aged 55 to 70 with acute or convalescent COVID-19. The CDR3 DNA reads TGTGCCAGCAGCTTCTCCCTGGAGGAAAAGAGTGAAAAACTGTTTTTT. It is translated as CASSFSLEEKSEKLFF.